The subject of this entry is one T cell receptor (beta chain). The sample holds a few counts of this clonotype. The clone's antigen remains unknown. No much larger clone is present one base from it, and per-base qualities are unavailable. This sample is part of a study of CD8 T cells in ankylosing spondylitis (dated by TCRdb to about 2017). Background on the whole study: To find TCR variants linked to disease, the study profiled T cell receptor beta repertoires in ankylosing spondylitis patients and healthy donors. The full study cohort comprised 25 ankylosing spondylitis patients and 85 to 120 healthy donors. Peripheral blood was sampled, and synovial fluid was additionally collected from ankylosing spondylitis patients.

The instrument was an Illumina HiSeq 2500. Quantitative 5'-RACE with molecular barcodes was the method used to prepare the TCR beta libraries. In the paper's pipeline: A new computational method based on a probabilistic model of VDJ rearrangement was used to identify disease-linked TCR variants. TCRdb reprocessed the public reads (quality trimming at Q25 with fastp, clone calling with MiXCR) and kept in-frame beta chains. Entries that share a CDR3 protein sequence are merged under the most common genes and DNA. TCRdb's processing, not the authors' own work, is the source of the V and J calls. Within this sample are roughly 130,000 distinct CDR3 sequences, with 7% of them counted one time only. Of the sample, 12% is held by the ten largest clones. General study outcomes and caveats: A TCR beta motif made up of several highly homologous amino acid variants appeared to be characteristic of blood from ankylosing spondylitis patients. The disease-linked clones were reported as significantly enriched in matched synovial fluid samples from ankylosing spondylitis patients. Some TCR beta motif variants had previously been reported in synovial fluid and blood of reactive arthritis patients, which suggested common disease-initiation mechanisms. A CD8+ phenotype was shown by the disease-linked clones, which were found at relatively low frequencies in peripheral blood.

CDR1 and CDR2 were assigned from the germline V gene as MNHNS and SASEGT. The junction shows trimming of 8 bases on V and 4 bases on J, plus 14 bases between the germline ends. From its cysteine to its phenylalanine, the CDR3 spans 13 amino acids. Just CDR3 DNA is preserved here, 39 bases in frame from base 1. The source of this sequence is a male donor with ankylosing spondylitis or in good health (not recorded which). The material sequenced was blood, either unsorted or a sorted T cell fraction (not recorded which). The chain links TRBV6-1 with TRBJ1-1; no confident D gene assignment can be made. The nucleotide sequence is TGTGCCAGCGGGGTTTTATCGGGCACTGAAGCTTTCTTT. It specifies CASGVLSGTEAFF.